This TCR beta chain was identified in a study of T cell responses to AZD1222 COVID-19 vaccine. This clone was counted a few times. Its antigen remains unidentified. This table comes from immunoSEQ multiplex PCR, and its TCRdb copy is limited to in-frame clones, with some not included. This table has about 140,000 clones, around 90% appearing once. Whole-study results and caveats: Spike-specific TCR breadth and depth rose after two AZD1222 doses. Clonal diversity was possibly underestimated, and the donors were mostly white British, with more females. The span of vaccine-associated CD4 TCRs extended across spike, with dominance at 160-218 and 743-854. The repertoires were collected only after the peak T cell response.

V lost 5 bases and J lost 2; bases outside the gene matches: 6. The CDR3 has 15 residues. Germline V gene data show CDR1 as KGHDR and CDR2 as SFDVKD. The chain uses TRBV24-1 and TRBJ2-3; 7 bases align to TRBD1. This receptor was identified in an adult who received the AZD1222 COVID-19 vaccine. The specimen was peripheral blood, collected 28 days after the second AZD1222 dose. CDR3 amino acids: CATSAKGQHTDTQYF. The DNA of the CDR3 is TGTGCCACCAGTGCTAAGGGACAGCACACAGATACGCAGTATTTT.